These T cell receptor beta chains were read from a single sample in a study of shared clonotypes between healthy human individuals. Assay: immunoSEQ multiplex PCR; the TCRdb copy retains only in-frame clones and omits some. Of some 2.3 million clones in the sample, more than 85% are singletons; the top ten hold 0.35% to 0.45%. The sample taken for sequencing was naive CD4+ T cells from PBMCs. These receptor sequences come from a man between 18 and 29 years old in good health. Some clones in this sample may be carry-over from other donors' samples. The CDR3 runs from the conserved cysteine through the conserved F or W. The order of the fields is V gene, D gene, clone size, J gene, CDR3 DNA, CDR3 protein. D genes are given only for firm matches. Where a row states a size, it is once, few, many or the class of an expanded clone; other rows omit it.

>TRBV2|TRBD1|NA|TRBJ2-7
TGTGCCAGCAGTCGGGACAGGAACGAGCAGTACTTC
CASSRDRNEQYF
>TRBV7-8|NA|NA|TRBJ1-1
TGTGCCAGCAGCTTAGCCCGGGACCCTGAAGCTTTCTTT
CASSLARDPEAFF
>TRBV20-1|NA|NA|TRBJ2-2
TGCAGTGCTCTAACCCGCGGGGAGCTGTTTTTT
CSALTRGELFF
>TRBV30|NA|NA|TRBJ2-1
TGTGCCTGGAGTGTACTCGGTTACAATGAGCAGTTCTTC
CAWSVLGYNEQFF
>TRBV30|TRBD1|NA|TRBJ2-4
TGTGCCTGGAGTGTACCGGGGACAGGACTAGCCAAAAACATTCAGTACTTC
CAWSVPGTGLAKNIQYF
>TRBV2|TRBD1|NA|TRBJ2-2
TGTGCCAGCACAGGGGGCGGTCTAGGAGCCGGGGAGCTGTTTTTT
CASTGGGLGAGELFF
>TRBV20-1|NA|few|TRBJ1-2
TGCAGGGCCGAGGTTGTTAATGGCTACACCTTC
CRAEVVNGYTF
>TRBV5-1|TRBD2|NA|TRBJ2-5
TGCGCCAGCAGCAGAGGGACTAGCGGGAGTGGAGAGACCCAGTACTTC
CASSRGTSGSGETQYF
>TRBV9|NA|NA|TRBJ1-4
TGTGCCAGCAGCGCAACGAGTTACCTTAATGAAAAACTGTTTTTT
CASSATSYLNEKLFF
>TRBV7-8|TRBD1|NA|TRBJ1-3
TGTGCCAGCAGCCGACGAGGACAGGGGGTGACCCTCTCTGGAAACACCATATATTTT
CASSRRGQGVTLSGNTIYF